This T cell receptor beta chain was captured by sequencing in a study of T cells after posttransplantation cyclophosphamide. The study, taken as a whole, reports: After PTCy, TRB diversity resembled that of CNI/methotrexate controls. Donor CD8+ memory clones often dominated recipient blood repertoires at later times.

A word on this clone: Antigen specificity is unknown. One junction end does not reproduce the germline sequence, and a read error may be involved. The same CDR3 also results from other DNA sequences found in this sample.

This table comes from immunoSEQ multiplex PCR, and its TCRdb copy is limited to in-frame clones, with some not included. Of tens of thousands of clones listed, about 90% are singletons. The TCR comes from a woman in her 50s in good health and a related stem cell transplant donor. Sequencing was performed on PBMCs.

The CDR3 region has the DNA TGTGCCAGCAGCGTATCCGGGATGCGTGATTCCCCCCTCCACTTT. It translates to CASSVSGMRDSPLHF. V is TRBV9 and J is TRBJ1-6, with unresolved D. Germline V gives CDR1 SGDLS, CDR2 YYNGEE. The CDR3 runs to 15 residues. Complete variable domain (other parts from reference TRBV9 and TRBJ1-6): DSGVTQTPKHLITATGQRVTLRCSPRSGDLSVYWYQQSLDQGLQFLIQYYNGEERAKGNILERFSAQQFPDLHSELNLSSLELGDSALYFCASSVSGMRDSPLHFGNGTRLTVT.